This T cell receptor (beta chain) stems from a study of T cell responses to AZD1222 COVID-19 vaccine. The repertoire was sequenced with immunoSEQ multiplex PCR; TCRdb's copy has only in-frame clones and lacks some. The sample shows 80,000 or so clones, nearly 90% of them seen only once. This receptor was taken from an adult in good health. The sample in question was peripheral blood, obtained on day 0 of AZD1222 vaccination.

The CDR3, as DNA: TGCGCCAGCAGCTTGGCCGTGGGGGACACTGAAGCTTTCTTT. Its translation is CASSLAVGDTEAFF. The rearrangement joins TRBV5-1 to TRBJ1-1, with a tentative D call TRBD1 (5 bases). The CDR3 consists of 14 residues. V was cut by 0 bases and J by 3 bases, with 9 bases left in between. The germline CDR1 and CDR2 sequences are SGHRS and YFSETQ. Variable domain in full (rest from reference TRBV5-1 and TRBJ1-1): KAGVTQTPRYLIKTRGQQVTLSCSPISGHRSVSWYQQTPGQGLQFLFEYFSETQRNKGNFPGRFSGRQFSNSRSEMNVSTLELGDSALYLCASSLAVGDTEAFFGQGTRLTVV.